This T cell receptor beta chain originates from a study of CD8 T cells in ankylosing spondylitis. This clonotype was counted ten times or more. CDR1 and CDR2 from the germline V gene are LGHNA and YSLEER. The germline V and J ends were trimmed by 3 bases and 6 bases, with 8 bases remaining between them. The CDR3 is made up of 13 amino acids. Quantitative 5'-RACE with molecular barcodes produced the TCR beta libraries. TCRdb processed the 5' RACE reads anew with MiXCR; each CDR3 protein has one entry. Of fewer than 25,000 distinct CDR3 sequences listed, approximately 12% were seen once; the top ten hold 35%.

Sequencing was carried out using blood. The sequence was collected from a male donor with ankylosing spondylitis or in good health (not recorded which). The chain couples TRBV4-3 to TRBJ2-2; D may be TRBD1 (5 bases). The CDR3 DNA reads as TGCGCCAGCAGCCACCGCAGGGCCGGGGAGCTGTTTTTT. Translating gives CASSHRRAGELFF.